This is a list of T cell receptor beta chains from one sample in a study of control samples from healthy donors and cancer patients. Generated by immunoSEQ multiplex PCR, the TCRdb table keeps only in-frame clones and is missing some. This table holds about 250,000 clones, over 75% found once. The sequenced material came from PBMCs. These receptors all come from a woman aged 55-75 years with lung cancer. The CDR3 runs from the conserved cysteine through the conserved F or W. The D gene is left open where the match is weak. Clone size appears in some rows only: once, few, many, or a class for an expanded clone.

J gene: TRBJ2-1
CDR3 length: 15
V gene: TRBV10-1
D gene: -
clone size: -
CDR3 DNA: TGCGCCAGCAGTGAACAATCCGGGGGCTACAATGAGCAGTTCTTC
CDR3 protein: CASSEQSGGYNEQFF

J gene: TRBJ2-7
CDR3 length: 14
V gene: TRBV19
D gene: -
clone size: -
CDR3 DNA: TGTGCCAGTAGTATAGTTGCGAGAGACTACGAGCAGTACTTC
CDR3 protein: CASSIVARDYEQYF

J gene: TRBJ2-3
CDR3 length: 15
V gene: TRBV28
D gene: TRBD2
clone size: -
CDR3 DNA: TGTGCCAGCAGTTTAGCAGCGGGAGGGCTAGATACGCAGTATTTT
CDR3 protein: CASSLAAGGLDTQYF

J gene: TRBJ1-5
CDR3 length: 14
V gene: TRBV28
D gene: -
clone size: few
CDR3 DNA: TGTGCCAGCAGTATAATCCGGGATCCCCTACCCCAGCATTTT
CDR3 protein: CASSIIRDPLPQHF

J gene: TRBJ1-6
CDR3 length: 15
V gene: TRBV9
D gene: -
clone size: -
CDR3 DNA: TGTGCCAGCAGCGTAGACGGTGTAACGGGGGATCCCCTCCACTTT
CDR3 protein: CASSVDGVTGDPLHF

J gene: TRBJ1-2
CDR3 length: 13
V gene: TRBV7-3
D gene: TRBD1
clone size: -
CDR3 DNA: TGTGCCAGCAGCTTAAGAGGGGGCGATGGCTACACCTTC
CDR3 protein: CASSLRGGDGYTF

J gene: TRBJ1-1
CDR3 length: 13
V gene: TRBV6-1
D gene: -
clone size: once
CDR3 DNA: TGTGCCAGCAGTGAAGTGCCAGGAGGGGGAGCTTTCTTT
CDR3 protein: CASSEVPGGGAFF

J gene: TRBJ1-3
CDR3 length: 17
V gene: TRBV3-1/TRBV3-2
D gene: TRBD1
clone size: -
CDR3 DNA: TGTGCCAGCAGCCCGAGTCCCGGGACAGGGGACGGAAACACCATATATTTT
CDR3 protein: CASSPSPGTGDGNTIYF

J gene: TRBJ1-5
CDR3 length: 13
V gene: TRBV3-1/TRBV3-2
D gene: -
clone size: -
CDR3 DNA: TGTGCCAGCAGCCCGAGTATAGGGGGGCCCCAGCATTTT
CDR3 protein: CASSPSIGGPQHF

J gene: TRBJ1-6
CDR3 length: 16
V gene: TRBV15
D gene: TRBD1
clone size: many
CDR3 DNA: TGTGCCACCAGCCCCGGAGGTACAGGGGGAAATTCACCCCTCCACTTT
CDR3 protein: CATSPGGTGGNSPLHF

J gene: TRBJ2-7
CDR3 length: 13
V gene: TRBV5-6
D gene: TRBD1
clone size: -
CDR3 DNA: TGTGCCAGCAGCCCGAGACAGGGCCGGCGGGTGGACTTC
CDR3 protein: CASSPRQGRRVDF

J gene: TRBJ1-5
CDR3 length: 15
V gene: TRBV29-1
D gene: -
clone size: once
CDR3 DNA: TGCAGCGTTGGGGCAGACCTAAATAGCAATCAGCCCCAGCATTTT
CDR3 protein: CSVGADLNSNQPQHF

J gene: TRBJ2-5
CDR3 length: 16
V gene: TRBV7-9
D gene: -
clone size: -
CDR3 DNA: TGTGCCAGCAGCTTACGATCCGGGGCCCCTAGAGAGACCCAGTACTTC
CDR3 protein: CASSLRSGAPRETQYF

J gene: TRBJ2-3
CDR3 length: 14
V gene: TRBV11-2
D gene: -
clone size: -
CDR3 DNA: TGTGCCAGCAGCTTAGACTTTCAGGCTCTCCCGCAGTATTTT
CDR3 protein: CASSLDFQALPQYF

J gene: TRBJ2-2
CDR3 length: 16
V gene: TRBV13
D gene: TRBD1
clone size: -
CDR3 DNA: TGTGCCAGCAGCCCCGGGACAGGGGGCGCGTCCGGGGAGCTGTTTTTT
CDR3 protein: CASSPGTGGASGELFF

J gene: TRBJ2-7
CDR3 length: 14
V gene: TRBV2
D gene: -
clone size: -
CDR3 DNA: TGTGCCAGCAGTGTCGAGTCAGTCTCCTACGAGCAGTACTTC
CDR3 protein: CASSVESVSYEQYF

J gene: TRBJ2-2
CDR3 length: 16
V gene: TRBV18
D gene: TRBD1
clone size: few
CDR3 DNA: TGTGCCAGCTCACCACTACGGACAGGGAACACCGGGGAGCTGTTTTTT
CDR3 protein: CASSPLRTGNTGELFF

J gene: TRBJ2-1
CDR3 length: 15
V gene: TRBV9
D gene: TRBD2
clone size: -
CDR3 DNA: TGTGCCAGCGGGAGGACTAGCGGGGGATACAATGAGCAGTTCTTC
CDR3 protein: CASGRTSGGYNEQFF